The present entry profiles one T cell receptor beta chain with its context. Antigen specificity is unknown. Germline CDR1 is MNHNS and CDR2 is SASEGT. Trimming removed 1 base at V and 1 base at J, with 7 bases between. The CDR3 covers 14 residues. A second about 6 to 11 cycle PCR used barcoded and J-beta primers. Each cDNA molecule was tagged by a template-switch adaptor with 12 random nucleotides. TCRdb analysed the 5' RACE reads with MiXCR anew, one entry per CDR3 protein. The sample includes around 1,500,000 distinct CDR3 sequences, about 28% of them seen just once. This sample was taken from a study of blood T cells in healthy people across ages. General study points: A roughly linear fall in TCR beta diversity per million T cells was seen with increasing age. Estimates of total diversity, which came from one million sequenced T cells, were considered to be underestimates.

Ranging in age from about 6 to 90, the donors were healthy Caucasian individuals from Russia. Sequencing was performed on blood. The rearrangement joins TRBV6-1 to TRBJ1-2; D unclear. The receptor comes from a woman aged 25-40 years in good health. The CDR3: CASSEGFGNYGYTF. CDR3 nucleotide sequence: TGTGCCAGCAGTGAAGGGTTTGGTAACTATGGCTACACCTTC.